This TCR beta chain was profiled in a study of CD8 T cells in Susac syndrome (dated by TCRdb to about 2019). A note on the overall study: Whether CD8+ T cell activation and differentiation in Susac syndrome was antigen driven was tested using repertoire sequencing. CD8+ T cell repertoire clonality was compared between some 13 healthy donors, roughly 14 Susac syndrome patients and 15 multiple sclerosis patients.

RNA was extracted with the RNeasy kit and about 0.5 to 1 ug was reverse transcribed using random hexamers. The immunoSEQ multiplex PCR assay, covering 54 Vbeta and 13 Jbeta segments, was used to amplify TCR beta CDR3 regions. PCR amplification bias was corrected using a synthetic template baseline for primer optimization and computational correction. Per the source publication's procedure: Reads were assigned to V, D and J genes according to IMGT and analyzed in immunoSEQ Analyzer, with only productive sequences retained. Clonality was calculated as one minus the Shannon entropy normalized by log2 of the number of productive unique sequences. Public and private clones were assessed among the 100 most prevalent clones of each patient and control. Clones were defined as Susac-specific if absent from the healthy and MS cohorts, from 1052 published viral clones and from other ImmuneACCESS disease sequences. TCRdb took the public reads, trimmed them with fastp at Q25, ran MiXCR for clone calling and kept in-frame beta chains. Rows with one shared CDR3 protein collapse into an entry with the most common genes and DNA. The V and J calls follow TCRdb's processing rather than the paper's. The sample yields 250,000 to 300,000 distinct CDR3 sequences; about nine tenths were counted once. In total, the top ten clones hold 0.18% of the sample.

Comments on this clonotype: The antigen this receptor binds is unknown. No base-level quality is on record; no much larger clone is a single base apart.

Here is what the overall study found, with its caveats: The number of individuals in the TCR sequencing and HLA analysis was acknowledged as relatively small.

The CDR3 runs 13 residues from the cysteine to the phenylalanine. Left in the record is the CDR3 DNA by itself, 39 bases read in frame from the first base. Trimming accounts for 6 bases at V and 9 bases at J, while the number of junction bases matched to no gene is 8. CDR1 MNHEY and CDR2 SMNVEV were looked up in the germline V gene (reference sequence). Peripheral blood CD8+ and CD4+ T cells from healthy donors, Susac syndrome patients and multiple sclerosis patients were profiled using high-throughput TCR beta sequencing. The multiple sclerosis controls were treatment-naive patients whose relapsing-remitting disease, either stable or active, fulfilled the revised McDonald criteria. Bulk CD8+ and CD4+ T cells were purified by magnetic negative isolation, while CD8+ TEMRA cells were enriched using FACS. Blood was drawn into EDTA tubes, processed within 24 hours, and PBMCs were isolated by density gradient centrifugation. PBMCs destined for TCR sequencing were cryopreserved in liquid nitrogen and later thawed in a 37 °C water bath. The sorted or isolated CD4+, CD8+ and CD8+ TEMRA cells had a purity of 90% or higher.

The chain employs TRBV27 and TRBJ2-1; 7 nucleotides in the junction match TRBD2. Material: CD8+ T cells from PBMCs. The source of this sequence is a human donor with multiple sclerosis. The CDR3 in this case is CASSSREGGEQFF. Here is the DNA: TGTGCCAGCAGCTCCAGGGAGGGAGGTGAGCAGTTCTTC.